The rows below give T cell receptor beta chains drawn from one sample of a study of tumor-infiltrating lymphocytes in oesophageal squamous cell carcinoma. One entry per CDR3 protein results from TCRdb running MiXCR on the PCR reads. The sample lists 17,000 or so distinct CDR3 sequences; around 50% were seen once. What was sequenced was normal esophageal tissue next to the tumor. The receptors were sampled from a female donor with esophageal squamous cell carcinoma. Both conserved end residues are part of each CDR3. Only some rows state a clone size, as once, few, many or a class for expanded clones.

clone_size v_call cdr3_aa
few TRBV7-9 CASSLDSLREAFF
NA TRBV27 CASRANRGLISNQPQHF
many TRBV6-1 CASSLPQGAPTYEQYF
NA TRBV7-7 CASSPGGGNHEQYF
NA TRBV7-9 CASSTGTSGIREQFF
few TRBV6-8 CASRTGQGLGETQYF
once TRBV7-2 CASSPPQLLSGNTIYF
NA TRBV27 CASSLKPGLSWEQYF
NA TRBV6-2/TRBV6-3 CASRMRQGALTYEQYF
NA TRBV27 CASSLQLAGGTDTQYF
NA TRBV24-1 CATSDSSGTGAYNEQYF
once TRBV11-1 CASSLIWGEKLFF
few TRBV7-2 CASSSLAGYEQYF
large TRBV7-8 CASSERTSGRLHGELFF
NA TRBV7-1 CASSRGQGNTEAFF
NA TRBV18 CASSPRLAGEHEQFF
NA TRBV12-3/TRBV12-4 CASSFGQEYGYTF
NA TRBV7-3 CASSPRTSTGELFF
NA TRBV5-4 CASSSGLGRDGELFF
many TRBV6-1 CASSLGMENTEAFF
few TRBV19 CASSIVWGTPGLATNTGELFF
many TRBV27 CASSFGVRNTEAFF
many TRBV2 CASRHPRDYRRETQYF